Below, 14 T cell receptor beta chains from the same sample are listed, as sequenced in a study of identical twins. TCRdb redid the calling of the 5' RACE reads with MiXCR, one entry per CDR3 protein. The repertoire consists of around 480,000 distinct CDR3 sequences, with 12% to 15% occurring once and the leading ten covering over 0.5%. This same sample was also taken into another study, of yellow fever vaccine responses in identical twins.

Sequencing was performed on CD4+ T cells sorted from blood. The receptors shown here come from a woman younger than 35 in good health.

In DNA form, the CDR3 reads TGCAGTGCTAGAAGGGAGGACCTCAGGGACAATCAGCCCCAGCATTTT. Its translation: CSARREDLRDNQPQHF. The V gene is TRBV20-1, the J gene TRBJ1-5, with D possibly TRBD1 on 5 matching bases. The CDR3 contains 16 residues. V was clipped by 2 bases and J by 3 bases, with 17 bases between them. CDR1 is DFQATT and CDR2 is SNEGSKA in the germline V gene (reference sequence).

Concerning this clonotype: This may be a read error: a much more frequent sequence differs by one nucleotide. This chain connects TRBV11-3 to TRBJ2-7; the D gene is possibly TRBD1 (6 bases). Germline CDR1 is SGHNT and CDR2 is YENEEA. This CDR3 has 14 residues. Trimming shortened V by 4 bases and J by 0 bases, and 10 bases separated the two germline ends. The CDR3 protein is CASSSGQSSYEQYF. The CDR3 nucleotides are TGTGCCAGCAGCTCCGGACAGAGCTCCTACGAGCAGTACTTC.

This chain joins TRBV6-5 and TRBJ1-6; no clear D gene. The CDR3 has 15 residues. Per germline, CDR1 MNHEY and CDR2 SVGAGI. V was clipped by 0 bases and J by 8 bases, with 11 bases between them. CDR3 in amino acids: CASSYSSQEYSPLHF. CDR3 coding DNA: TGTGCCAGCAGTTACTCTAGTCAGGAGTATTCACCCCTCCACTTT.

This clonotype showed up just a few times. This chain uses TRBV27 with TRBJ1-5, with 8 bases that match TRBD1. The V gene's germline CDR1 is MNHEY and CDR2 SMNVEV (reference sequence). The trim removed 5 bases at V and 2 bases at J, leaving 11 bases unmatched. The CDR3 length is 17 residues. CDR3 DNA sequence: TGTGCCAGCAGTAGAGTTGCAGGGGGCTCGGGCAATCAGCCCCAGCATTTT. Translated, it gives CASSRVAGGSGNQPQHF.

This sequence joins TRBV9 and TRBJ2-5; 12 bases agree with TRBD2. Germline values: CDR1 SGDLS, CDR2 YYNGEE. V lost 3 bases to trimming and J lost 3 bases; unmatched junction nucleotides: 3. CDR3 length equals 15 residues. The DNA of the CDR3 is TGTGCCAGCAGCGCCCGGACTAGCGGGGAAGAGACCCAGTACTTC. This translates into CASSARTSGEETQYF.

Only a few counts were recorded for this clonotype. The chain has TRBV18 and TRBJ2-2; 11 positions agree with TRBD2. Germline-derived CDR1 and CDR2 are KGHSH and LQKENI. This CDR3 has 16 amino acids. The V and J ends lost 5 bases and 4 bases, in that order; junction bases with no gene match: 6. The CDR3 is CASSSLAGVVTGELFF. The CDR3 coding sequence is TGTGCCAGCTCATCACTAGCGGGAGTAGTCACCGGGGAGCTGTTTTTT.

Only a few counts were recorded for this clonotype. The chain is built from TRBV28 and TRBJ2-3; D remains unclear. This CDR3 spans 14 amino acids. Per germline, CDR1 MDHEN and CDR2 SYDVKM. With 2 bases removed from V and 1 base from J, the gap between germline ends came to 7 bases. CDR3 sequence (DNA): TGTGCCAGCAGTTTACCGACGGGCACAGATACGCAGTATTTT. Its translation is CASSLPTGTDTQYF.

The chain joins TRBV12-3 or TRBV12-4 to TRBJ2-7; 9 bases agree with TRBD1. This CDR3 comprises 13 residues. The ends lost 8 bases at V and 4 bases at J; junction bases unmatched: 6. The CDR3 bases are TGTGCCAGCGTTAGGACAGGGGAATACGAGCAGTACTTC. Its protein is CASVRTGEYEQYF.

The genes are TRBV6-1 and TRBJ2-7, with D perhaps matching TRBD1 or TRBD2 (5 bases each). Between the trimmed V and J ends, which lost 7 bases and 0 bases, there was a span of 13 bases. Per the germline V gene, CDR1 is MNHNS and CDR2 is SASEGT. The CDR3 is 14 residues long. The CDR3 reads CASTRDGRSYEQYF. In DNA, the CDR3 is TGTGCCAGCACTCGGGACGGACGCTCCTACGAGCAGTACTTC.

This clonotype was picked up many times. The rearrangement links TRBV6-1 to TRBJ2-7; TRBD2 aligns across 8 bases. Germline V gene data show CDR1 as MNHNS and CDR2 as SASEGT. This CDR3 contains 14 residues. The V segment lost 4 bases and the J segment 4 bases; nucleotides outside the gene matches: 6. The CDR3 region is CASSALAGIYEQYF. CDR3 DNA sequence: TGTGCCAGCAGTGCGCTAGCGGGTATATACGAGCAGTACTTC.

This chain uses TRBV5-1 with TRBJ2-5; unclear D gene. V was cut by 2 bases and J by 3 bases, with 11 bases left in between. From germline, CDR1 is SGHRS and CDR2 YFSETQ. The CDR3 consists of 14 residues. The CDR3 protein is CASSFVAWEETQYF. For the CDR3, the DNA is TGCGCCAGCAGCTTTGTGGCCTGGGAAGAGACCCAGTACTTC. Full variable domain (remainder filled in from reference TRBV5-1 and TRBJ2-5): KAGVTQTPRYLIKTRGQQVTLSCSPISGHRSVSWYQQTPGQGLQFLFEYFSETQRNKGNFPGRFSGRQFSNSRSEMNVSTLELGDSALYLCASSFVAWEETQYFGPGTRLLVL.

The chain carries TRBV30 and TRBJ2-7; no reliable D call. This CDR3 comprises 10 residues. V was trimmed by 6 bases and J by 6 bases, leaving 9 bases between them. Germline assignment: CDR1 GTSNPN and CDR2 SVGIG (reference sequence). In DNA form, the CDR3 reads TGTGCCTGTGCCTTGGGCGAGCAGTACTTC. It is translated as CACALGEQYF.

This clonotype turned up a few times. The rearrangement joins TRBV13 to TRBJ2-7; possibly TRBD2 for D (5 bases). V was cut by 9 bases and J by 0 bases, with 30 bases left in between. Germline V gives CDR1 PRHDT, CDR2 FYEKMQ (reference sequence). The CDR3 sequence is 19 residues long. CDR3 nucleotide sequence: TGTGCCAGTTCCGGCTCCCAGCGGTACCCCCTCCACCCCTCCTACGAGCAGTACTTC. This translates into CASSGSQRYPLHPSYEQYF.

Remarks on this clonotype: A read error may explain this, as a much larger clone is one base away. The genes are TRBV29-1 and TRBJ2-5; no firm D call. V was shortened by 6 bases and J by 9 bases, with 17 bases between the two germline ends. CDR1 and CDR2 from the germline V gene are SQVTM and ANQGSEA. The CDR3 is 12 residues long. This CDR3 reads CSVKLGLESQYF. CDR3 DNA: TGCAGCGTGAAGTTGGGATTGGAGTCCCAGTACTTC.